Each of the 19 T cell receptor beta chains below was sequenced from the same sample in a study of regulatory T cells in long-lasting Graves disease. Time point reported: newly diagnosed GD, antithyroid drugs for less than 3 months. The TCR library was made from RNA that had been extracted from PBMCs in TRIzol. Arm-PCR of CDR3 regions and iRepertoire HTBI primers were the basis on which TCR beta libraries were built. TCRdb ran MiXCR on the multiplex PCR reads and lists one entry per CDR3 protein. Of 250,000 or so distinct CDR3 sequences in the sample, 20% were seen once. Sequenced here: peripheral blood mononuclear cells (PBMCs), sampled at new diagnosis, from a patient treated with antithyroid drugs. The receptors derive from a female donor with Graves disease.

The genes are TRBV12-3 or TRBV12-4 and TRBJ2-2; 8 bases are shared with TRBD1. The CDR3 is 14 amino acids. After removal of 4 bases from V and 3 bases from J, the junction contained 1 base not matched to a gene. DNA for the CDR3: TGTGCCAGCAGTTCGGGACAGGACACCGGGGAGCTGTTTTTT. This gives the protein CASSSGQDTGELFF.

This clonotype appeared a few times. A much larger clonotype is one base distant, so this may be a read error. The V call is TRBV18, the J call TRBJ2-1; unclear D gene. Per germline, CDR1 KGHSH and CDR2 LQKENI. This CDR3 has 13 residues. DNA for the CDR3: TGTGCCATCTCACCGACACAATACAATGAGCAGTTCTTC. As protein: CAISPTQYNEQFF.

This clonotype showed up many times. The gene calls are TRBV11-2 and TRBJ1-1, with a possible D match to TRBD1 (5 bases). The germline V and J ends were trimmed by 5 bases and 1 base, with 14 bases remaining between them. The CDR3 length is 15 residues. The germline V gene has CDR1 SGHAT and CDR2 FQNNGV. The CDR3 DNA sequence: TGTGCCAGCAGCCGGGCAGGGATATGGAACACTGAAGCTTTCTTT. It encodes CASSRAGIWNTEAFF.

This clonotype was counted many times. This chain links TRBV7-2 with TRBJ1-5; no firm D call. In germline, CDR1 is SGHTA, CDR2 FQGNSA. The CDR3 runs 12 residues. V lost 7 bases and J 7 bases, leaving 11 bases between the germline ends. The CDR3, as DNA: TGTGCCAGCACTTCGCCAGGACAGCCCCAGCATTTT. It yields the protein CASTSPGQPQHF.

This clonotype showed up many times. This chain connects TRBV19 to TRBJ1-1; D is unresolved. The CDR3 has 16 amino acids. V gave up 2 bases and J gave up 0 bases, with 13 bases separating them. CDR1 is LNHDA and CDR2 is SQIVND in the germline V gene (reference sequence). The CDR3 region is CASSIPTKGLNTEAFF. The CDR3 coding sequence is TGTGCCAGTAGTATACCCACAAAGGGCCTGAACACTGAAGCTTTCTTT. Combining the CDR3 with reference TRBV19 and TRBJ1-1 gives the whole variable domain DGGITQSPKYLFRKEGQNVTLSCEQNLNHDAMYWYRQDPGQGLRLIYYSQIVNDFQKGDIAEGYSVSREKKESFPLTVTSAQKNPTAFYLCASSIPTKGLNTEAFFGQGTRLTVV.

This clonotype was seen repeatedly, ten times or more. CDR3 sequence reads: CSAQTGTGGEKLFF. CDR3 coding DNA: TGCAGTGCCCAGACCGGGACAGGGGGCGAAAAACTGTTTTTT. The V gene is TRBV20-1, the J gene TRBJ1-4; 12 bases line up with TRBD1. The length of the CDR3 is 14 residues. J lost 8 bases, V lost 6 bases, and 7 bases had no gene match. Germline loops: CDR1 DFQATT, CDR2 SNEGSKA (reference sequence).

In its sample, this clonotype was seen many times. The gene calls are TRBV2 and TRBJ1-3; D uncertain. The CDR3 has 13 amino acids. Germline CDR1 and CDR2: SNHLY and FYNNEI. V lost 7 bases to trimming and J lost 2 bases, with 9 bases between them. For the CDR3, the DNA is TGTGCCAGCATGGGAGACACTGGAAACACCATATATTTT. It encodes CASMGDTGNTIYF.

This clonotype was counted many times. This chain joins TRBV2 and TRBJ2-7, with D possibly TRBD1 on 5 matching bases. CDR1 is SNHLY and CDR2 is FYNNEI in the germline V gene. V was shortened by 3 bases and J by 9 bases, with 18 bases between the two germline ends. The length of the CDR3 is 14 residues. CDR3 in amino acids: CASSDSAPSTGQYF. Here the CDR3 DNA reads TGTGCCAGCAGTGACTCCGCCCCATCAACAGGGCAGTACTTC.

This clonotype appeared many times. The gene calls are TRBV6-1 and TRBJ1-4; D is unresolved. Germline loops: CDR1 MNHNS, CDR2 SASEGT. V lost 10 bases, J lost 4 bases, and 13 bases lay in between. The CDR3 is made up of 13 amino acids. Here the CDR3 reads CATQQTGNEKLFF. In DNA, the CDR3 is TGTGCCACACAGCAAACTGGTAATGAAAAACTGTTTTTT.

At least ten counts were recorded for this clonotype. The chain joins TRBV20-1 to TRBJ1-2; D is undetermined. Germline values: CDR1 DFQATT, CDR2 SNEGSKA (reference sequence). Trimming stripped 1 base from V and 0 bases from J, with 3 bases between. This CDR3 comprises 12 residues. In DNA form, the CDR3 reads TGCAGTGCTAGAGGTGCTAACTATGGCTACACCTTC. Protein product: CSARGANYGYTF.

In this sample, this clonotype turned up many times. For the CDR3, the DNA is TGTGCCAGCTCACCATCCGACAGGGGAAATGAGCAGTTCTTC. Amino acids: CASSPSDRGNEQFF. V usage is TRBV18 and J usage is TRBJ2-1; the match to TRBD1 covers 8 bases. Trimming took 2 bases from V and 7 from J; bases not matched to a gene: 4. This CDR3 comprises 14 residues. The germline gives CDR1 KGHSH, CDR2 LQKENI.

This chain uses TRBV28 with TRBJ1-1, with D uncertain. CDR3 length equals 12 residues. V lost 1 base and J 5 bases, leaving 5 bases between the germline ends. The germline V gene has CDR1 MDHEN and CDR2 SYDVKM. CDR3 in amino acids: CASSLYGTEAFF. The DNA for the CDR3 is TGTGCCAGCAGTTTATATGGGACTGAAGCTTTCTTT.

This clonotype was recorded at least ten times. This sequence joins TRBV5-1 and TRBJ2-5; TRBD2 matches 13 bases. The CDR3 length is 16 residues. The junction had 7 bases not matched to a gene; V was cut back by 4 bases and J by 4 bases. The germline V gene has CDR1 SGHRS and CDR2 YFSETQ. In DNA form, the CDR3 reads TGCGCCAGCAGCGCCTCGACTAGCGGGGGGATAGAGACCCAGTACTTC. Its translation: CASSASTSGGIETQYF.

At least ten counts were recorded for this clonotype. The rearrangement joins TRBV3-1 to TRBJ2-5; TRBD2 agrees at 8 bases. With V trimmed by 1 base and J by 4 bases, 8 bases remained unmatched. The germline CDR1 and CDR2 sequences are LGHDT and YNNKEL (reference sequence). There are 16 residues in the CDR3. This chain's CDR3 is CASSQGNRGGRETQYF. CDR3 coding DNA: TGTGCCAGCAGCCAAGGGAACCGGGGGGGCCGAGAGACCCAGTACTTC.

Notes on this clonotype: With a much larger clone just one base away, this may be a read error. The missing conserved phenylalanine or tryptophan at the end of this CDR3 makes a read error likely. The chain joins TRBV3-1 to TRBJ2-3; D possibly corresponds to TRBD2 (6 bases). The CDR3 has 14 residues. The germline CDR1 and CDR2 sequences are LGHDT and YNNKEL (reference sequence). Trimming took 2 bases from V and 11 from J, leaving 17 bases between them. CDR3 sequence (DNA): TGTGCCAGCAGCCAAAATTTAGCGGCGGTTGAGCAGTATCTT. Protein sequence: CASSQNLAAVEQYL.

This clonotype was found many times. The rearrangement joins TRBV5-4 to TRBJ2-1, with 7 bases aligning to TRBD2. The V gene's germline CDR1 is SGHNT and CDR2 YYREEE (reference sequence). There are 14 residues in the CDR3. Losses at the gene ends were 7 bases for V and 2 bases for J; bases not matched to a gene: 6. In DNA, the CDR3 is TGTGCCAGCCCCGCGGGAGCCGCCTACAATGAGCAGTTCTTC. It specifies CASPAGAAYNEQFF.

This sequence joins TRBV29-1 and TRBJ1-4; possible D gene TRBD1, 6 bases. This CDR3 has 14 amino acids. The V gene's germline CDR1 is SQVTM and CDR2 ANQGSEA. V was clipped by 5 bases and J by 0 bases, with 10 bases between them. The CDR3: CSVRGGSTNEKLFF. CDR3 sequence (DNA): TGCAGCGTTCGGGGGGGCTCAACTAATGAAAAACTGTTTTTT.

This clonotype appeared many times. The chain is built from TRBV18 and TRBJ1-5, with D maybe TRBD1 (6 bases). V was clipped by 5 bases and J by 3 bases, with 11 bases between them. The CDR3 loop spans 14 amino acids. The germline gives CDR1 KGHSH, CDR2 LQKENI. The CDR3 loop reads CASSSDSFNQPQHF. The CDR3 region has the DNA TGTGCCAGCTCATCGGACAGCTTCAATCAGCCCCAGCATTTT.

This clonotype has at least ten counts. The DNA for the CDR3 is TGTGCCAGCAGCTTGGGACAGAATGGCTACACCTTC. Translation: CASSLGQNGYTF. V usage is TRBV5-4 and J usage is TRBJ1-2, with a weak D call TRBD1 (5 bases). CDR1 SGHNT and CDR2 YYREEE come from the germline V gene (reference sequence). Deletions cut 0 bases from V and 6 bases from J, with 6 bases between. The CDR3 covers 12 residues.